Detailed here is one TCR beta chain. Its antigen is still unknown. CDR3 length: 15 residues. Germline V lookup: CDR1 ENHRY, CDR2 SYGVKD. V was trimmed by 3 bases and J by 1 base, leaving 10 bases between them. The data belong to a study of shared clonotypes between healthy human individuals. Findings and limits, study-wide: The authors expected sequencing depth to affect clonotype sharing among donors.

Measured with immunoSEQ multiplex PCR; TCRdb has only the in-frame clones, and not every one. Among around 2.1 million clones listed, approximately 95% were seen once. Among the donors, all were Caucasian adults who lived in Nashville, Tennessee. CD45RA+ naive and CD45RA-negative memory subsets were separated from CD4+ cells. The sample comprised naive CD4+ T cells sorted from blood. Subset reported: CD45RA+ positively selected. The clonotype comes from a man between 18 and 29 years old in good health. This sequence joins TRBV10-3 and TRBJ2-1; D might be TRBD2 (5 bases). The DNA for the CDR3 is TGTGCCATCAGTGATGGGAGACGTTCCTACAATGAGCAGTTCTTC. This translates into CAISDGRRSYNEQFF.